This TCR beta chain was documented in a study of CD8 T cells in ankylosing spondylitis. Study findings and constraints: Reports of some motif variants in reactive arthritis synovial fluid and blood predate this one. Characteristic, it appeared, of ankylosing spondylitis blood was a TCR beta motif of about eight highly homologous variants.

MiXCR, run by TCRdb on the 5' RACE reads, gives a single entry per CDR3 protein. Here the sample spans about 480,000 distinct CDR3 sequences, roughly 15% being singletons. This clonotype was seen ten or more times. What it recognizes is unknown. Deletions cut 1 base from V and 1 base from J, with 11 bases between. The CDR3 runs to 16 residues. Looked up from germline, CDR1 is MGHRA and CDR2 is YSYEKL. The receptor's source is a male donor with ankylosing spondylitis. This sequence joins TRBV4-1 and TRBJ2-1; D perhaps matches TRBD2 (6 bases). Input material: blood, either unsorted or a sorted T cell fraction (not recorded which). The CDR3 loop reads CASSQGGLASYNEQFF. DNA of the CDR3: TGCGCCAGCAGCCAAGGGGGTCTAGCGTCCTACAATGAGCAGTTCTTC.